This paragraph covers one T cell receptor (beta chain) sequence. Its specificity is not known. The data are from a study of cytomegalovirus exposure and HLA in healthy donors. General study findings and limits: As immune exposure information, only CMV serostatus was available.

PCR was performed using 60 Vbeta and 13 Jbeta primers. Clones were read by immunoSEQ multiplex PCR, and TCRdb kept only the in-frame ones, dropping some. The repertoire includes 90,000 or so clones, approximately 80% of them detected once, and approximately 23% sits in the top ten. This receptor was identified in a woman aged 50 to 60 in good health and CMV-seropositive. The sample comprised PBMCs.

The CDR3 protein is CASMRDVGPGELFF. DNA for the CDR3: TGCGCCAGCATGCGGGATGTGGGTCCCGGGGAGCTGTTTTTT. This chain connects TRBV5-1 to TRBJ2-2, with D perhaps matching TRBD2 (6 bases). The germline CDR1 and CDR2 sequences are SGHRS and YFSETQ. V lost 6 bases to trimming and J lost 6 bases, with 15 bases between them. The CDR3 consists of 14 residues.